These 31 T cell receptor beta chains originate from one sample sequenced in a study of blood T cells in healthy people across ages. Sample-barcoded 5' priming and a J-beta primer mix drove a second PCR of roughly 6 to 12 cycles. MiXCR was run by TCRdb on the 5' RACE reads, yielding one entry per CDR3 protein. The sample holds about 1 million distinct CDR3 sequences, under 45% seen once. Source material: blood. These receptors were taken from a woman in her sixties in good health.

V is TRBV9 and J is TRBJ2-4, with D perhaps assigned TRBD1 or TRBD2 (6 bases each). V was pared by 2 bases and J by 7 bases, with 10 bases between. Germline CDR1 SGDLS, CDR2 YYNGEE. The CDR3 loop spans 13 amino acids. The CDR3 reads CASSVGGPNIQYF. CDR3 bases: TGTGCCAGCAGCGTCGGGGGCCCGAACATTCAGTACTTC.

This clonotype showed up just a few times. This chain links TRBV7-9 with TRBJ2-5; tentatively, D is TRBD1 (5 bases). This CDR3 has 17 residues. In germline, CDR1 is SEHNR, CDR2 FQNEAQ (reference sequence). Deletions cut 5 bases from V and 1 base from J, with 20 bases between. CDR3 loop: CASSAHQGSLFQETQYF. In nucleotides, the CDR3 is TGTGCCAGCAGCGCCCACCAGGGAAGTTTGTTCCAAGAGACCCAGTACTTC.

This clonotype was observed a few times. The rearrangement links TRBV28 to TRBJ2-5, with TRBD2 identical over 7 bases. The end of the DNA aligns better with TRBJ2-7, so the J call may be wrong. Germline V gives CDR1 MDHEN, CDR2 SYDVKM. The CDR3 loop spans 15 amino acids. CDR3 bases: TGTGCCAGCAGTTTACTTGCGGGAGTAGCCGTCGAGCAGTACTTC. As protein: CASSLLAGVAVEQYF.

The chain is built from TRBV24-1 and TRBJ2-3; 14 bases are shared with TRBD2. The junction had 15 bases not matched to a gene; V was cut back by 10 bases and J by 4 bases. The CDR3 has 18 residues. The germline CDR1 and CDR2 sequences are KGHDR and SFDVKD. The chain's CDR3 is CATQPGLAGEYKPDTQYF. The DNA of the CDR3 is TGTGCCACTCAACCGGGACTAGCGGGAGAATATAAGCCAGATACGCAGTATTTT.

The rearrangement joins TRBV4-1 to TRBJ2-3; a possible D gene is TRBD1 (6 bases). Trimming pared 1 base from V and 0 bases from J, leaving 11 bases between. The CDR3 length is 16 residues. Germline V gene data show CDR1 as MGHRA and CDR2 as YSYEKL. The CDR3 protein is CASSQVQGWSTDTQYF. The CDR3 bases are TGCGCCAGCAGCCAAGTTCAGGGGTGGAGCACAGATACGCAGTATTTT.

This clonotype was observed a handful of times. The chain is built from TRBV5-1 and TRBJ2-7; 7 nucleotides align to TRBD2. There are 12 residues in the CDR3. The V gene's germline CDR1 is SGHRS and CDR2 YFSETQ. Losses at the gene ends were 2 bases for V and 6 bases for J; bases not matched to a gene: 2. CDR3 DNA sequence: TGCGCCAGCAGCTTTACTAGCGCCGAGCAGTACTTC. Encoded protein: CASSFTSAEQYF.

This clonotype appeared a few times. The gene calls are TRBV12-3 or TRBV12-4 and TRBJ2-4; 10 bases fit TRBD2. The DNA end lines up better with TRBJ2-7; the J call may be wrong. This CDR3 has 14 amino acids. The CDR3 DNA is TGTGCCAGCAGTGCAAGCGGGAGGGCGTCCGAGCAGTACTTC. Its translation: CASSASGRASEQYF.

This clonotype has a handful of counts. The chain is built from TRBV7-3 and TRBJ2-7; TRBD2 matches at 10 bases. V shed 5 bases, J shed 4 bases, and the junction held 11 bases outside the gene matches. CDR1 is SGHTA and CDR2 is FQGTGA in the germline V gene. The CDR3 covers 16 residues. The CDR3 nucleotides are TGTGCCAGCAGCCGCGCCCCTAGCGGGAGTTTGTACGAGCAGTACTTC. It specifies CASSRAPSGSLYEQYF.

CDR3 residues: CASSRAFRVLTDTQYF. The CDR3 nucleotides read TGTGCCAGCAGCCGCGCGTTTCGCGTACTCACAGATACGCAGTATTTT. V usage is TRBV11-2 and J usage is TRBJ2-3, with D uncertain. Deletions cut 5 bases from V and 2 bases from J, with 17 bases between. Germline assignment: CDR1 SGHAT and CDR2 FQNNGV. The CDR3 is 16 amino acids. The full variable domain, in which reference TRBV11-2 and TRBJ2-3 provide the parts outside the CDR3, is EAGVAQSPRYKIIEKRQSVAFWCNPISGHATLYWYQQILGQGPKLLIQFQNNGVVDDSQLPKDRFSAERLKGVDSTLKIQPAKLEDSAVYLCASSRAFRVLTDTQYFGPGTRLTVL.

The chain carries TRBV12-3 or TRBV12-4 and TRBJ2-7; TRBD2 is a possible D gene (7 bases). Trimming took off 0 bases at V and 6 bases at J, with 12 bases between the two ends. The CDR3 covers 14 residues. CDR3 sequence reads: CASSLAGGGLEQYF. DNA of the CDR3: TGTGCCAGCAGTTTAGCGGGAGGGGGGCTCGAGCAGTACTTC.

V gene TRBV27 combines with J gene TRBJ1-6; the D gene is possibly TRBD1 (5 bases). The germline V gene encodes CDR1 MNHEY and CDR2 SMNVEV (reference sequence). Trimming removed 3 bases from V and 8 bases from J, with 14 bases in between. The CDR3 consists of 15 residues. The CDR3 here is CASSFQGGSDSPLHF. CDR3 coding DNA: TGTGCCAGCAGTTTTCAGGGAGGGTCGGATTCACCCCTCCACTTT.

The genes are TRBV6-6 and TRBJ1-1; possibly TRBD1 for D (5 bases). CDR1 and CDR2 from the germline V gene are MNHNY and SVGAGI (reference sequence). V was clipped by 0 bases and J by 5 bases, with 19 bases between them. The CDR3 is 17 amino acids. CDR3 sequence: CASSYSTPGPRQTEAFF. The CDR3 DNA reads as TGTGCCAGCAGTTACTCCACTCCAGGGCCGCGGCAAACTGAAGCTTTCTTT.

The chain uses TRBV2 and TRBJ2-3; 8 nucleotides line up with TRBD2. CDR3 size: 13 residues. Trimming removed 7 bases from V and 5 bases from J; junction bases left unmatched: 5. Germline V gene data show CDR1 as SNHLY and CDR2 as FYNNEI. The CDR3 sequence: CASMPAGVDTQYF. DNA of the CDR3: TGTGCCAGCATGCCAGCGGGAGTAGATACGCAGTATTTT.

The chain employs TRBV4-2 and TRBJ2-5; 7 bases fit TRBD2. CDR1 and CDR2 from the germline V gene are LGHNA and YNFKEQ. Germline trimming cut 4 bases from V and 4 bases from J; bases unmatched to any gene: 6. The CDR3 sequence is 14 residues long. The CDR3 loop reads CASSRDSGGETQYF. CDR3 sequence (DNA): TGTGCCAGCAGCCGAGATTCGGGGGGAGAGACCCAGTACTTC.

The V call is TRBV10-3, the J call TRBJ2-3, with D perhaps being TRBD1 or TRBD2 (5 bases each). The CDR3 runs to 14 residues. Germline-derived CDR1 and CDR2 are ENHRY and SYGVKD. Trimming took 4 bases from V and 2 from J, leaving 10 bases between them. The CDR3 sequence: CAISGGRDTDTQYF. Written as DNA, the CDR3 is TGTGCCATCAGTGGGGGACGAGACACAGATACGCAGTATTTT.

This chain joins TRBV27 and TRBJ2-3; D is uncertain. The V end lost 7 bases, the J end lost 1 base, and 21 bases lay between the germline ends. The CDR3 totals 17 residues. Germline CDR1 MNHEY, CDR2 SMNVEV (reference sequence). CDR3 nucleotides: TGTGCCAGCAACATTACCCGAACCAAAAGTGGCACAGATACGCAGTATTTT. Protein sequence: CASNITRTKSGTDTQYF.

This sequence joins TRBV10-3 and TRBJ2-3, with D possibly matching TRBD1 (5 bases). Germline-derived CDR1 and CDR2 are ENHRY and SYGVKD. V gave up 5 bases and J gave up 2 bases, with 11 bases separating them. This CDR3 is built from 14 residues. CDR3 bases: TGTGCCATCAGTCCTCAGGGCACCACAGATACGCAGTATTTT. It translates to CAISPQGTTDTQYF.

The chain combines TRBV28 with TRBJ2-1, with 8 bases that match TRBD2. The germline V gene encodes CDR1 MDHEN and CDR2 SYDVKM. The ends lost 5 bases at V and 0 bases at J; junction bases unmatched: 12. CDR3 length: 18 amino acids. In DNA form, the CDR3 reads TGTGCCAGCAGTGCATCCCCGGGACTAGGAACCTCCTACAATGAGCAGTTCTTC. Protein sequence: CASSASPGLGTSYNEQFF.

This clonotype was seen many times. As DNA, the CDR3 is TGCAGTGCTAGTGGCCAGGCCCTAGCGGGAGGTGAGCAGTTCTTC. This sequence encodes CSASGQALAGGEQFF. The V gene is TRBV20-1, the J gene TRBJ2-1, with 11 bases aligning to TRBD2. Trimming took 3 bases from V and 9 from J; bases not matched to a gene: 10. The germline V gene has CDR1 DFQATT and CDR2 SNEGSKA (reference sequence). This CDR3 spans 15 amino acids.

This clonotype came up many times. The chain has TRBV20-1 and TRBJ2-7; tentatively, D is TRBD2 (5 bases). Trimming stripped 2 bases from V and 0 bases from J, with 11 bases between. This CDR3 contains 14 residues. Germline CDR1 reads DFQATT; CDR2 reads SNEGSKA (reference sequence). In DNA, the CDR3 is TGCAGTGCTAGATCGGACTCCCACTCCTACGAGCAGTACTTC. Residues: CSARSDSHSYEQYF.

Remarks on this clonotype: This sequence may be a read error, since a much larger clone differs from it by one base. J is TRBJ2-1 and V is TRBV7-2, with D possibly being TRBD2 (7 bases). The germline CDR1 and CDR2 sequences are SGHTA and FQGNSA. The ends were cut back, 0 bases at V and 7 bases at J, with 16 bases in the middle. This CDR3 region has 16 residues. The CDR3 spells CASSLAGGALKNEQFF. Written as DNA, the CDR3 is TGTGCCAGCAGCTTAGCGGGGGGGGCTCTGAAGAATGAGCAGTTCTTC.

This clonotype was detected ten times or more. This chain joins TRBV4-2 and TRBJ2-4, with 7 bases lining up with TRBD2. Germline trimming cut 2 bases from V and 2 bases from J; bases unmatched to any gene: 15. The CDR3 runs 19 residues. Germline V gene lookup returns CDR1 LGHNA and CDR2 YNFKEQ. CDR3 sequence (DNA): TGTGCCAGCAGCCAACCAAACGGGAGGTGGGGTGGGACCAAAAACATTCAGTACTTC. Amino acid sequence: CASSQPNGRWGGTKNIQYF.

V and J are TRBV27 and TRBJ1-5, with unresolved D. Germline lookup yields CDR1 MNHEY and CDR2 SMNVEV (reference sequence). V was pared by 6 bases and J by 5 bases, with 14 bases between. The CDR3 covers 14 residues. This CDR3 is CASRLGLGDQPQHF. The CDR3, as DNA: TGTGCCAGCAGACTTGGACTGGGCGATCAGCCCCAGCATTTT.

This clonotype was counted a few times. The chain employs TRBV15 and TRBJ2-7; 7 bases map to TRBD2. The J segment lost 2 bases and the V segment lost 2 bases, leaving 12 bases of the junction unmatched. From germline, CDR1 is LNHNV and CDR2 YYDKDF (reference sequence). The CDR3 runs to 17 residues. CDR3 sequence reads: CATSRSTMRGSTYEQYF. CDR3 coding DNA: TGTGCCACCAGCAGATCGACCATGCGGGGGTCGACCTACGAGCAGTACTTC.

This CDR3 reads CATDTTGGLAEQYF. CDR3 in DNA: TGTGCCACCGATACAACGGGGGGTCTTGCCGAGCAGTACTTC. V and J are TRBV28 and TRBJ2-5; 7 bases are a match to TRBD2. The J call is doubtful: the DNA matches TRBJ2-7 better. Germline CDR1 and CDR2: MDHEN and SYDVKM. The CDR3 covers 14 residues.

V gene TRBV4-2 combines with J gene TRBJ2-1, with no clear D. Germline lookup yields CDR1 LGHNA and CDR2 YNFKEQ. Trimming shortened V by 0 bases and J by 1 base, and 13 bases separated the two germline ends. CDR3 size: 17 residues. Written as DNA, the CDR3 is TGTGCCAGCAGCCAAGATCAAGCTAGGCAGTCCTACAATGAGCAGTTCTTC. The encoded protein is CASSQDQARQSYNEQFF.

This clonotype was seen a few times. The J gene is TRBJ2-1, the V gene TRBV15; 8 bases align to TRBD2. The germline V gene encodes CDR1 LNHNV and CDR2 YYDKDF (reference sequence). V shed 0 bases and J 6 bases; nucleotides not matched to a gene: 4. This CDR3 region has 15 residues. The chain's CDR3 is CATSREGTSFNEQFF. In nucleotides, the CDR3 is TGTGCCACCAGCAGAGAAGGGACTAGTTTCAATGAGCAGTTCTTC. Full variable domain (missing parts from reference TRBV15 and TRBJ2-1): DAMVIQNPRYQVTQFGKPVTLSCSQTLNHNVMYWYQQKSSQAPKLLFHYYDKDFNNEADTPDNFQSRRPNTSFCFLDIRSPGLGDTAMYLCATSREGTSFNEQFFGPGTRLTVL.

CDR3 residues: CASNGGGGASGRHTDTQYF. CDR3 nucleotides: TGTGCCAGCAATGGAGGAGGCGGGGCTAGCGGGAGGCACACAGATACGCAGTATTTT. The V call is TRBV2, the J call TRBJ2-3; TRBD2 matches 11 bases. Germline V CDR1 and CDR2: SNHLY, FYNNEI. The junction had 17 bases not matched to a gene; V was cut back by 7 bases and J by 2 bases. CDR3 length: 19 residues.

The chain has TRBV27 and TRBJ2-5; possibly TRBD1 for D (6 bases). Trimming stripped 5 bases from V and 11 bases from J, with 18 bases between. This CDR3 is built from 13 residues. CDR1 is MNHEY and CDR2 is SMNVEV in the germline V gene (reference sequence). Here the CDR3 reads CASSPTGFWEQYF. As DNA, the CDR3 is TGTGCCAGCAGTCCCACAGGGTTCTGGGAGCAGTACTTC.

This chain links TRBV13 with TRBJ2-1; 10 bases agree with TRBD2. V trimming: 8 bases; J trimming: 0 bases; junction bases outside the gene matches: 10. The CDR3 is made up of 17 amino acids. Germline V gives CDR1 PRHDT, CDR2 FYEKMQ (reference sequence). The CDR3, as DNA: TGTGCCAGCCTCGGTCTAGCGGGGGAGAGCTCCTACAATGAGCAGTTCTTC. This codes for CASLGLAGESSYNEQFF.

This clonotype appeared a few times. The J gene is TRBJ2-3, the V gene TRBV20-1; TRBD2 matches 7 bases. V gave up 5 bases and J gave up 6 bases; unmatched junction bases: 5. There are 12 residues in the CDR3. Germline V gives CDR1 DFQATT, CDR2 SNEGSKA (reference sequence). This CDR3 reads CSAPGGRDTQYF. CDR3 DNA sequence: TGCAGTGCTCCGGGAGGAAGGGATACGCAGTATTTT.